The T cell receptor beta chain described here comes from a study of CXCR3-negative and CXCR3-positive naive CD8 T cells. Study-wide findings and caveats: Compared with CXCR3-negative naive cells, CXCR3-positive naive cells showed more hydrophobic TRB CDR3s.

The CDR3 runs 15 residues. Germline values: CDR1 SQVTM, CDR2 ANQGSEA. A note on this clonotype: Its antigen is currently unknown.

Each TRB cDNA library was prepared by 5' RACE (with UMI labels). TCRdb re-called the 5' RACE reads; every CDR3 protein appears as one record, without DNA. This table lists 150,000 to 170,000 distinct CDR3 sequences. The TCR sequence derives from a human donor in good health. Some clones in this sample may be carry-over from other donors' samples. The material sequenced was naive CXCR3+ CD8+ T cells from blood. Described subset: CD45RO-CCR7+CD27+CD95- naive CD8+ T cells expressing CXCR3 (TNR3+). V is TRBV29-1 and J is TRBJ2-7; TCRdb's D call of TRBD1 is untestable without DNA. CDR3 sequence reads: CSVEDPGQGSYEQYF.